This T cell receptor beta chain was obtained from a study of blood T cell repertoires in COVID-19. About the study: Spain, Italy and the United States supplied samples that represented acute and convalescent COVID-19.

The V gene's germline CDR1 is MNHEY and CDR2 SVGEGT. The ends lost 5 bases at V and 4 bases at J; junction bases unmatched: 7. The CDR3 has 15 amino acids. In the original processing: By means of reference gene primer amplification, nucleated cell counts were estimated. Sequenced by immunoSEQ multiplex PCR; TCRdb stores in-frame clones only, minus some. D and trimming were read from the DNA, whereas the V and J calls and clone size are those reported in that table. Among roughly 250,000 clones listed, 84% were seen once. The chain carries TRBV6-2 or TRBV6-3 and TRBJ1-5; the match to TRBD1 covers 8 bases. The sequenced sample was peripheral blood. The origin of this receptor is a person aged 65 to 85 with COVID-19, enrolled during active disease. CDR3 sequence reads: CASSSGTGVNQPQHF. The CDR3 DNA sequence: TGTGCCAGCAGTAGCGGGACAGGAGTTAATCAGCCCCAGCATTTT.